The clone carrying this T cell receptor (beta chain) was counted ten times or more. Its antigen is still unknown. Investigators prepared the TCR beta libraries by applying iRepertoire HTBI primers and Arm-PCR of CDR3 regions. MiXCR, run by TCRdb on the multiplex PCR reads, gives a single entry per CDR3 protein. The sample lists roughly 500,000 distinct CDR3 sequences; 12% to 15% were seen once. The sample originates from a study of regulatory T cells in long-lasting Graves disease. General observations from the study: Favored gene segments in persistent disease were TRBV28, TRBJ1-2 and TRBJ2-5.

Trimming took 4 bases from V and 5 from J; bases not matched to a gene: 6. The CDR3 has 14 residues. Per germline, CDR1 SGHRS and CDR2 YFSETQ. Time point described: newly diagnosed GD, antithyroid drugs for less than 3 months. PBMC-extracted RNA yielded the TCR library. Patients were enrolled at an endocrinology department in Xi'an, China. This sample was also put to use in a study of T cells in Graves' hyperthyroidism and ophthalmopathy.

The TCR sequence derives from a woman between 45 and 65 years old with Graves disease. The chain joins TRBV5-1 to TRBJ2-5, with 9 bases matching TRBD1. The sequencing here drew on peripheral blood mononuclear cells (PBMCs), taken at new diagnosis, from a patient treated with antithyroid drugs. The CDR3 protein is CASSKGQGGETQYF. The CDR3 DNA sequence: TGCGCCAGCAGCAAGGGACAGGGTGGCGAGACCCAGTACTTC.